This TCR beta chain appears in the sequencing data of a study of CD8 T cells in ankylosing spondylitis. The study's findings and limits: Some motif variants were previously reported in reactive arthritis synovial fluid and blood. Blood from ankylosing spondylitis patients appeared to carry a characteristic roughly eight-variant TCR beta motif. Clones linked to disease were reported to show significant enrichment in matched ankylosing spondylitis synovial fluid.

Germline values: CDR1 SGDLS, CDR2 YYNGEE. V lost 3 bases to trimming and J lost 6 bases; unmatched junction nucleotides: 5. CDR3 length: 15 residues. Quantitative 5'-RACE with molecular barcodes produced the TCR beta libraries. Via MiXCR, TCRdb re-called the 5' RACE reads, giving one row per CDR3 protein. The top ten hold 4% to 5% of the sample, which has 200,000 to 300,000 distinct CDR3 sequences, around 32% seen once. Of note for this clonotype: Its target is unknown.

V gene TRBV9 combines with J gene TRBJ2-1, with 11 bases lining up with TRBD2. The specimen was blood, either unsorted or a sorted T cell fraction (not recorded which). This clonotype was sampled from a male donor with ankylosing spondylitis or in good health (not recorded which). CDR3 sequence reads: CASSAGTSGANEQFF. The DNA for the CDR3 is TGTGCCAGCAGCGCCGGGACTAGCGGAGCCAATGAGCAGTTCTTC.